This is a list of T cell receptor beta chains from one sample in a study of blood T cell repertoires in COVID-19. TCRdb keeps only in-frame clones here, not all; method: immunoSEQ multiplex PCR. Altogether about 100,000 clones are present, 85% being singletons, with the ten largest covering 1.5% to 2%. Sequenced sample: peripheral blood. The receptor source for this set is a woman between 65 and 79 years old with active or convalescent COVID-19. The CDR3 runs from the conserved cysteine through the conserved F or W. D genes are given only for firm matches. Only part of the rows carry a size: once, few, many, or a class if the clone is expanded.

j_call cdr3_length v_call d_call clone_size cdr3_nt cdr3_aa
TRBJ1-5 17 TRBV7-9 - - TGTGCCAGCAGCTTAGAGGTGGCGGGGGGCCCCAATCAGCCCCAGCATTTT CASSLEVAGGPNQPQHF
TRBJ2-2 16 TRBV5-4 - - TGTGCCAGCAGCTTGGTGGGCTGGGCCCCCTCCGGGGAGCTGTTTTTT CASSLVGWAPSGELFF
TRBJ1-1 16 TRBV25-1 - - TGTGCCAGCAGTGATAGGGGTCCGGCTGCGGACACTGAAGCTTTCTTT CASSDRGPAADTEAFF
TRBJ2-1 19 TRBV28 TRBD2 - TGTGCCAGCAGTTTACGAGCGGGGGGGCTTTCGAGCCCCTACAATGAGCAGTTCTTC CASSLRAGGLSSPYNEQFF
TRBJ2-7 15 TRBV24-1 - few TGTGCCACCAGTGACCCTCACTACTTTTCCTACGAGCAGTACTTC CATSDPHYFSYEQYF
TRBJ2-1 18 TRBV4-3 TRBD2 - TGCGCCAGCAGCCAAGAAGGCGGGAGGGCGTATTACTACAATGAGCAGTTCTTC CASSQEGGRAYYYNEQFF
TRBJ2-1 14 TRBV9 - few TGTGCCAGCAGCGTAGCTAGCAGCGGGAATGAGCAGTTCTTC CASSVASSGNEQFF
TRBJ1-1 17 TRBV5-4 TRBD1 - TGTGCCAGCAGCTTGGCGACAGGGGGTAGAGTGAGGACTGAAGCTTTCTTT CASSLATGGRVRTEAFF
TRBJ2-1 17 TRBV7-2 TRBD1 - TGTGCCAGCAGCTCCCGACCTGGACAGGGGGGTTCCGTTGAGCAGTTCTTC CASSSRPGQGGSVEQFF
TRBJ2-3 16 TRBV5-4 TRBD2 once TGTGCCAGCAAGTCCACTAGCGGGAGGGGCCCAGATACGCAGTATTTT CASKSTSGRGPDTQYF
TRBJ2-1 13 TRBV29-1 - - TGCAGCGTTAAAATTGACAGTGACAATGAGCAGTTCTTC CSVKIDSDNEQFF
TRBJ2-7 14 TRBV5-1 - - TGCGCCAGCAGCCAAGGACTGTACTCCTACGAGCAGTACTTC CASSQGLYSYEQYF
TRBJ2-3 15 TRBV10-1 TRBD2 - TGCGCCACACGCGCCGGGACTAGCGGCAGAGATACGCAGTATTTT CATRAGTSGRDTQYF
TRBJ1-2 12 TRBV12-5 - - TGTGCTAGTGCTCGGGACTCTTCGGGCTACACCTTC CASARDSSGYTF
TRBJ2-7 15 TRBV24-1 TRBD2 few TGTGCCACCAGTGACCGGACTAGCGGGAGCACAGAGCAGTACTTC CATSDRTSGSTEQYF
TRBJ2-7 14 TRBV5-1 TRBD1 - TGCGCCAGCACGCCGGGACAGGGACCCTACGAGCAGTACTTC CASTPGQGPYEQYF
TRBJ1-4 16 TRBV28 - - TGTGCCAGCAGTTCGGCTCCGGACAGTTATAATGAAAAACTGTTTTTT CASSSAPDSYNEKLFF
TRBJ1-1 13 TRBV6-5 - - TGTGCCAGCAGCTTCGGTAAGAACACTGAAGCTTTCTTT CASSFGKNTEAFF
TRBJ1-5 15 TRBV4-3 TRBD1 - TGCGCCAGCAGCCTAAGACAGGGGGGCAATCAGCCCCAGCATTTT CASSLRQGGNQPQHF
TRBJ2-7 17 TRBV28 TRBD2 - TGTGCCAGCAGCAGATCCCTAGGGGAGCGGGAGTTTGACGAGCAGTACTTC CASSRSLGEREFDEQYF
TRBJ1-5 12 TRBV2 - once TGTGCCAGCAGTTATAGCAATCAGCCCCAGCATTTT CASSYSNQPQHF
TRBJ2-7 15 TRBV28 - - TGTGCCAGCAGTCGGTTTAGACAGCTTTCCTACGAGCAGTACTTC CASSRFRQLSYEQYF
TRBJ2-1 14 TRBV3-1/TRBV3-2 - - TGTGCCAGCAGCCAAGAGGGCCCCTACAATGAGCAGTTCTTC CASSQEGPYNEQFF
TRBJ2-1 15 TRBV5-1 - - TGCGCCAGCAGCTTGGCCGAGAGCTCCTACAATGAGCAGTTCTTC CASSLAESSYNEQFF
TRBJ1-1 16 TRBV28 TRBD1 - TGTGCCAGCAGTCCCCCAAGCCATCGAGACAGGGTCGGGGGTTTCTTT CASSPPSHRDRVGGFF
TRBJ2-5 17 TRBV4-2 TRBD2 - TGTGCCAGCAGCCAGGGCCGGACTAGCGGGGGGGAAGAGACCCAGTACTTC CASSQGRTSGGEETQYF
TRBJ1-4 13 TRBV28 - - TGTGCCAGCACTCTCAGGCCTGATGAAAAACTGTTTTTT CASTLRPDEKLFF
TRBJ1-2 13 TRBV5-1 - - TGCGCCAGCAGCTTGGACAGGGTGTATGGCTACACCTTC CASSLDRVYGYTF
TRBJ2-5 14 TRBV30 TRBD2 - TGTGCCTGGAGTGTGGGAGGGGCCCAAGAGACCCAGTACTTC CAWSVGGAQETQYF
TRBJ1-4 13 TRBV12-3/TRBV12-4 - - TGTGCCAGCAGTATCGGCCGGAGGGAAAAACTGTTTTTT CASSIGRREKLFF
TRBJ1-6 15 TRBV7-9 TRBD1 - TGTGCCAGCAGCGCACGACAGGGGAATAATTCACCCCTCCACTTT CASSARQGNNSPLHF
TRBJ2-3 16 TRBV18 TRBD2 - TGTGCCAGCTCACCTGCGACTAGCGGGGGCCCAGATACGCAGTATTTT CASSPATSGGPDTQYF
TRBJ1-2 16 TRBV5-3 - - TGTGCCAGAAGCTCCCTGCGGGGGGGAGCTAACTATGGCTACACCTTC CARSSLRGGANYGYTF
TRBJ1-1 13 TRBV30 - - TGTGCCTGGGCCGACAACTTGAACACTGAAGCTTTCTTT CAWADNLNTEAFF
TRBJ1-6 17 TRBV28 - - TGTGCCAGCAGTGACAATACAGGGAGCTCCTATAATTCACCCCTCCACTTT CASSDNTGSSYNSPLHF